The 20 T cell receptor beta chains given below trace back to one sample, sequenced in a study of graft-versus-host responses after intestinal transplantation. Here immunoSEQ multiplex PCR was the method, and the copy in TCRdb shows in-frame clones only, minus some. In the table there are 74,000 or so clones, 92% of which are singletons. The source material was PBMCs, sampled 98 days after intestinal transplantation. These receptors were taken from a human patient who received an intestinal transplant, so some T cells may come from the graft donor.

The V gene is TRBV7-3, the J gene TRBJ2-2, with 8 bases lining up with TRBD2. This CDR3 has 15 residues. The germline V gene has CDR1 SGHTA and CDR2 FQGTGA. Trimming at V came to 3 bases and at J to 2 bases, leaving 2 bases not matched to a gene. The CDR3 DNA sequence: TGTGCCAGCAGCTTGCGGGGGGACAACACCGGGGAGCTGTTTTTT. Amino acid sequence: CASSLRGDNTGELFF.

This chain uses TRBV2 with TRBJ2-3, with unresolved D. The CDR3 spans 15 residues. The V end lost 4 bases, the J end lost 2 bases, and 13 bases lay between the germline ends. The germline CDR1 and CDR2 sequences are SNHLY and FYNNEI. CDR3 in amino acids: CASSVMGTPTDTQYF. CDR3 in DNA: TGTGCCAGCAGTGTAATGGGAACCCCCACAGATACGCAGTATTTT.

The chain couples TRBV5-1 to TRBJ1-4; D may be TRBD1 (6 bases). Germline CDR1 SGHRS, CDR2 YFSETQ. This CDR3 has 15 residues. V was trimmed by 0 bases and J by 0 bases, leaving 6 bases between them. CDR3 DNA: TGCGCCAGCAGCTTGGACAGGGCAACTAATGAAAAACTGTTTTTT. This sequence encodes CASSLDRATNEKLFF.

The chain employs TRBV6-5 and TRBJ2-2; 9 bases map to TRBD2. Germline V CDR1 and CDR2: MNHEY, SVGAGI. The V segment lost 6 bases and the J segment 7 bases; nucleotides outside the gene matches: 9. This CDR3 spans 15 amino acids. The CDR3 protein is CASSYDRRGGGELFF. As DNA, the CDR3 is TGTGCCAGCAGCTATGACAGGCGGGGGGGCGGGGAGCTGTTTTTT.

The chain recombines TRBV9 with TRBJ2-5; 7 positions match TRBD2. V was pared by 0 bases and J by 4 bases, with 3 bases of the junction left unmatched. The CDR3 loop spans 14 amino acids. Germline V lookup: CDR1 SGDLS, CDR2 YYNGEE. In DNA, the CDR3 is TGTGCCAGCAGCGTAGGCGGGAGCGGAGAGACCCAGTACTTC. Its translation: CASSVGGSGETQYF.

This sequence joins TRBV7-9 and TRBJ2-1, with D unresolved. Germline V lookup: CDR1 SEHNR, CDR2 FQNEAQ (reference sequence). V lost 3 bases to trimming and J lost 1 base, with 4 bases between them. CDR3 size: 13 residues. Here the CDR3 DNA reads TGTGCCAGCAGCTTTGCGTCCTACAATGAGCAGTTCTTC. Translating it yields CASSFASYNEQFF. Using reference TRBV7-9 and TRBJ2-1 for the parts outside the CDR3, the full variable domain is DTGVSQNPRHKITKRGQNVTFRCDPISEHNRLYWYRQTLGQGPEFLTYFQNEAQLEKSRLLSDRFSAERPKGSFSTLEIQRTEQGDSAMYLCASSFASYNEQFFGPGTRLTVL.

This chain connects TRBV4-1 to TRBJ2-7; D possibly corresponds to TRBD1 (5 bases). This CDR3 contains 14 residues. In germline, CDR1 is MGHRA, CDR2 YSYEKL. V was clipped by 1 base and J by 3 bases, with 10 bases between them. The CDR3 spells CASSQAGHNYEQYF. In DNA form, the CDR3 reads TGCGCCAGCAGCCAAGCCGGACACAACTACGAGCAGTACTTC.

The chain couples TRBV27 to TRBJ2-3, with TRBD1 as a possible D gene (6 bases). Germline CDR1 is MNHEY and CDR2 is SMNVEV (reference sequence). Trimming shortened V by 7 bases and J by 2 bases, and 13 bases separated the two germline ends. CDR3 length: 14 amino acids. The CDR3 sequence: CASTQGGSTDTQYF. The CDR3 coding sequence is TGTGCCAGCACCCAAGGGGGATCCACAGATACGCAGTATTTT.

This chain uses TRBV18 with TRBJ1-4; no firm D call. From germline, CDR1 is KGHSH and CDR2 LQKENI. Trimming shortened V by 6 bases and J by 5 bases, and 13 bases separated the two germline ends. The CDR3 runs to 14 residues. The CDR3 here is CASSAAYRNEKLFF. CDR3 DNA sequence: TGTGCCAGCTCTGCGGCCTACCGAAATGAAAAACTGTTTTTT.

This chain uses TRBV4-2 with TRBJ2-1; D is unclear. The CDR3 consists of 11 residues. The V gene's germline CDR1 is LGHNA and CDR2 YNFKEQ. Trimming stripped 1 base from V and 10 bases from J, with 5 bases between. The CDR3 is CASSQGTEQFF. The CDR3 bases are TGTGCCAGCAGCCAAGGAACCGAGCAGTTCTTC.

The rearrangement uses TRBV6-5 and TRBJ1-1, with a possible D match to TRBD1 (6 bases). The V and J ends lost 6 bases and 3 bases respectively, with 14 bases between them. CDR1 and CDR2 (germline): MNHEY, SVGAGI. The length of the CDR3 is 14 residues. The CDR3 loop is CASRLRGRYTEAFF. Written as DNA, the CDR3 is TGTGCCAGCAGGCTCCGGGGGCGATACACTGAAGCTTTCTTT.

This chain joins TRBV27 and TRBJ2-6; 9 bases agree with TRBD1. The germline V gene encodes CDR1 MNHEY and CDR2 SMNVEV (reference sequence). CDR3 length equals 18 residues. V lost 7 bases to trimming and J lost 0 bases; unmatched junction nucleotides: 10. CDR3 sequence (DNA): TGTGCCAGCACCCGGGACAGGGCCTCCTTCTCTGGGGCCAACGTCCTGACTTTC. Translated, it gives CASTRDRASFSGANVLTF.

The chain employs TRBV6-5 and TRBJ1-1, with a tentative D call TRBD1 (6 bases). The CDR3 extends over 15 amino acids. V lost 0 bases to trimming and J lost 4 bases, with 12 bases between them. CDR1 and CDR2 from the germline V gene are MNHEY and SVGAGI. DNA for the CDR3: TGTGCCAGCAGTTACTCGATTCGAGGGGGCACTGAAGCTTTCTTT. Its translation: CASSYSIRGGTEAFF.

The rearrangement links TRBV6-6 to TRBJ2-1, with 7 positions matching TRBD2. The junction had 4 bases not matched to a gene; V was cut back by 2 bases and J by 0 bases. This CDR3 region has 16 residues. The germline V gene has CDR1 MNHNY and CDR2 SVGAGI (reference sequence). The CDR3 here is CASSYGLAASYNEQFF. The CDR3 coding sequence is TGTGCCAGCAGTTACGGCCTAGCGGCCTCCTACAATGAGCAGTTCTTC.

The rearrangement links TRBV4-1 to TRBJ2-2; D unresolved. The CDR3 is 16 residues long. Germline CDR1 MGHRA, CDR2 YSYEKL. V was trimmed by 0 bases and J by 0 bases, leaving 8 bases between them. The CDR3 DNA reads as TGCGCCAGCAGCCAAGATTCTCCAGCGAACACCGGGGAGCTGTTTTTT. Translated: CASSQDSPANTGELFF.

This chain links TRBV28 with TRBJ2-1; TRBD1 aligns across 7 bases. In germline, CDR1 is MDHEN, CDR2 SYDVKM. This CDR3 has 16 residues. J gave up 7 bases and V 1 base, and 10 bases lay outside the gene matches. CDR3: CASSLYWAGGINEQFF. The CDR3 DNA follows: TGTGCCAGCAGTTTATATTGGGCAGGGGGTATAAATGAGCAGTTCTTC.

The chain carries TRBV6-5 and TRBJ1-2, with D perhaps TRBD1 (5 bases). CDR1 is MNHEY, CDR2 SVGAGI, per germline. The CDR3 spans 12 residues. The V end lost 7 bases, the J end lost 7 bases, and 13 bases lay between the germline ends. The CDR3 reads CASMEGPGGYTF. As DNA, the CDR3 is TGTGCCAGCATGGAGGGGCCGGGTGGCTACACCTTC.

CDR3 nucleotides: TGTGCCAGCAGTTACCTCGGGGGCTACGAGCAGTACTTC. It is translated as CASSYLGGYEQYF. The chain joins TRBV6-5 to TRBJ2-7; tentatively, D is TRBD2 (6 bases). Trimming removed 2 bases at V and 3 bases at J, with 8 bases between. From germline, CDR1 is MNHEY and CDR2 SVGAGI. CDR3 length equals 13 residues.

The table lists this clone with a count of one. The chain carries TRBV5-1 and TRBJ2-5, with 7 bases that match TRBD2. V shed 0 bases and J 0 bases; nucleotides not matched to a gene: 8. Germline CDR1 and CDR2: SGHRS and YFSETQ. CDR3 length equals 17 residues. The CDR3 region is CASSLGFRGGYQETQYF. The CDR3 DNA reads as TGCGCCAGCAGCTTGGGGTTTCGCGGGGGTTACCAAGAGACCCAGTACTTC.

The chain carries TRBV30 and TRBJ2-2, with D uncertain. CDR1 GTSNPN and CDR2 SVGIG come from the germline V gene (reference sequence). This CDR3 region has 12 residues. V shed 5 bases and J shed 3 bases, with 7 bases lying between them. CDR3 nucleotides: TGTGCCTGGTCCCACTACACCGGGGAGCTGTTTTTT. This gives the protein CAWSHYTGELFF.